The 26 T cell receptor beta chains presented below share a single source sample, sequenced in a study of T cells in Graves' hyperthyroidism and ophthalmopathy. The CDR3 regions of TCR beta were amplified from RNA transcripts. Carried out on the TCR CDR3, a first-round RT-PCR used the HTBI primer set. TCRdb reanalysed the multiplex PCR reads using MiXCR and keeps one entry per CDR3 protein. The table includes about 640,000 distinct CDR3 sequences, around 21% detected once. Material for sequencing was blood. Source of these receptors: a man younger than 40 with Graves' ophthalmopathy.

A note on this clonotype: This may be a read error, as it is one base from a much larger clone. Since no conserved phenylalanine or tryptophan closes the CDR3, a read error is the likely cause. The chain joins TRBV7-2 to TRBJ1-5; TRBD1 agrees at 12 bases. CDR1 and CDR2 (germline): SGHTA, FQGNSA. After removal of 5 bases from V and 6 bases from J, the junction contained 5 bases not matched to a gene. CDR3 length: 15 residues. The CDR3 loop is CASSQGQGASQPQHL. CDR3 coding DNA: TGTGCCAGCAGCCAGGGACAGGGGGCGAGTCAGCCCCAGCATCTT.

This clonotype is a singleton in its sample. A much larger clone lies a single base off, so this may be a read error. This chain links TRBV28 with TRBJ2-1; 9 positions match TRBD2. The CDR3 runs 13 residues. With 7 bases clipped from V and 7 bases from J, the junction kept 5 bases outside the gene matches. Germline CDR1 is MDHEN and CDR2 is SYDVKM. The CDR3 is CASTWTSENEQFF. In DNA form, the CDR3 reads TGTGCCAGCACCTGGACTAGCGAAAATGAGCAGTTCTTC.

Worth noting for this clonotype: This may arise from a read error, as a much more abundant clone is one base away. This chain's CDR3 is CVSSLRQGANTEAFF. The DNA of the CDR3 is TGTGTCAGCTCACTCCGACAGGGCGCCAACACTGAAGCTTTCTTT. This chain connects TRBV18 to TRBJ1-1; 7 bases fit TRBD1. The CDR3 has 15 amino acids. Per germline, CDR1 KGHSH and CDR2 LQKENI.

This clonotype showed up many times. The gene calls are TRBV28 and TRBJ1-2; 8 positions match TRBD1. The J segment lost 2 bases and the V segment lost 3 bases, leaving 8 bases of the junction unmatched. Looked up from germline, CDR1 is MDHEN and CDR2 is SYDVKM. CDR3 length: 16 residues. CDR3 loop: CASSFPGQGANYGYTF. CDR3 in DNA: TGTGCCAGCAGTTTCCCCGGACAGGGAGCGAACTATGGCTACACCTTC.

The chain links TRBV13 to TRBJ2-2, with 9 bases fitting TRBD2. With 5 bases clipped from V and 6 bases from J, the junction kept 1 base outside the gene matches. Germline assignment: CDR1 PRHDT and CDR2 FYEKMQ (reference sequence). The CDR3 consists of 13 residues. The CDR3 DNA is TGTGCCAGCAGCGCGGGAGGGCCCGGGGAGCTGTTTTTT. It codes for CASSAGGPGELFF. Full variable domain (outside the CDR3, taken from reference TRBV13 and TRBJ2-2): AAGVIQSPRHLIKEKRETATLKCYPIPRHDTVYWYQQGPGQDPQFLISFYEKMQSDKGSIPDRFSAQQFSDYHSELNMSSLELGDSALYFCASSAGGPGELFFGEGSRLTVL.

As to this clonotype: A much larger clone differs by one base, so this may be a read error. J is TRBJ1-5 and V is TRBV28, with 11 bases that match TRBD1. CDR3 length equals 20 residues. Germline assignment: CDR1 MDHEN and CDR2 SYDVKM. The CDR3 DNA sequence: TGTGCCAGCACTGACAAGGGGGGGACAGGGGGAACATATAGCAATCAGCTCCAGCATTTT. Translated, it gives CASTDKGGTGGTYSNQLQHF.

The chain recombines TRBV19 with TRBJ2-2; TRBD2 matches 10 bases. The CDR3 has 19 residues. V shed 5 bases and J 8 bases; nucleotides not matched to a gene: 20. Germline-derived CDR1 and CDR2 are LNHDA and SQIVND (reference sequence). CDR3 sequence reads: CASSAVARTGTSDPGELFF. In nucleotides, the CDR3 is TGTGCCAGTAGTGCTGTGGCCCGTACCGGGACTAGCGACCCGGGGGAGCTGTTTTTT.

This clonotype appeared a few times. This chain uses TRBV5-1 with TRBJ2-2; 14 bases fit TRBD2. The germline V gene has CDR1 SGHRS and CDR2 YFSETQ. After removal of 4 bases from V and 2 bases from J, the junction contained 10 bases not matched to a gene. This CDR3 region has 19 residues. The CDR3: CASSPGGLAGVYNTGELFF. CDR3 coding DNA: TGCGCCAGCAGCCCCGGGGGACTAGCGGGAGTTTATAACACCGGGGAGCTGTTTTTT.

The sample holds a few counts of this clonotype. This chain joins TRBV29-1 and TRBJ2-7; a weak D match, TRBD2 (5 bases). Germline-derived CDR1 and CDR2 are SQVTM and ANQGSEA. Trimming stripped 6 bases from V and 3 bases from J, with 15 bases between. The CDR3 extends over 13 amino acids. CDR3 in DNA: TGCAGCGTCCCGGGAATCACGAACTACGAGCAGTACTTC. It is translated as CSVPGITNYEQYF.

V gene TRBV27 combines with J gene TRBJ1-1; TRBD1 matches 9 bases. The CDR3 has 16 residues. The germline V gene has CDR1 MNHEY and CDR2 SMNVEV (reference sequence). With 6 bases clipped from V and 5 bases from J, the junction kept 13 bases outside the gene matches. The DNA of the CDR3 is TGTGCCAGCAGCCACAATCCGGGACAGGGAACAACTGAAGCTTTCTTT. Amino acid sequence: CASSHNPGQGTTEAFF.

This clonotype was found many times. The genes are TRBV3-1 and TRBJ2-5, with D perhaps TRBD2 (6 bases). The CDR3 has 15 residues. Per germline, CDR1 LGHDT and CDR2 YNNKEL (reference sequence). V lost 3 bases to trimming and J lost 0 bases, with 11 bases between them. The CDR3 region is CASSHRLDYQETQYF. The CDR3 DNA is TGTGCCAGCAGCCACCGACTAGACTACCAAGAGACCCAGTACTTC.

Ten or more counts support this clonotype. This rearrangement joins TRBV30 to TRBJ2-3; D perhaps matches TRBD2 (6 bases). The CDR3 spans 12 residues. Trimming cost V 4 bases and J 1 base, with 6 bases left between them. The germline V gene encodes CDR1 GTSNPN and CDR2 SVGIG (reference sequence). The CDR3 sequence: CAWTSGTDTQYF. The CDR3 DNA is TGTGCCTGGACTAGCGGCACAGATACGCAGTATTTT.

This clonotype was picked up many times. V gene TRBV7-2 combines with J gene TRBJ2-1, with 10 bases identical to TRBD1. There are 14 residues in the CDR3. V dropped 5 bases and J dropped 8; count of bases not matched to a gene: 6. Germline CDR1 and CDR2: SGHTA and FQGNSA. This CDR3 reads CASSAQTGGDEQFF. CDR3 coding DNA: TGTGCCAGCAGCGCCCAGACAGGGGGCGATGAGCAGTTCTTC.

This clonotype was seen only a few times. This chain links TRBV20-1 with TRBJ2-7; D remains unclear. The CDR3 contains 16 residues. Germline V gene sequence: CDR1 DFQATT, CDR2 SNEGSKA (reference sequence). V lost 6 bases and J lost 4, with 25 bases in between. This CDR3 is CSAEIPGGQLFYEQYF. Written as DNA, the CDR3 is TGCAGTGCCGAGATCCCAGGCGGCCAGCTATTTTACGAGCAGTACTTC.

CDR3 sequence reads: CSVSRNTYEQYF. The CDR3 DNA is TGCAGCGTTTCGAGGAACACCTACGAGCAGTACTTC. The chain joins TRBV29-1 to TRBJ2-7; D gene unclear. The V and J ends lost 5 bases and 2 bases respectively, with 10 bases between them. This CDR3 spans 12 amino acids. Germline CDR1 is SQVTM and CDR2 is ANQGSEA.

The CDR3 DNA reads as TGTGCCAGCAGCGTCCCACATGGCTACACCTTC. It codes for CASSVPHGYTF. The chain uses TRBV7-9 and TRBJ1-2; D not resolved. Between the trimmed V and J ends, which lost 5 bases and 6 bases, there was a span of 7 bases. From germline, CDR1 is SEHNR and CDR2 FQNEAQ (reference sequence). The CDR3 is 11 residues long.

The gene calls are TRBV7-3 and TRBJ2-7, with D possibly being TRBD1 or TRBD2 (6 bases each). Germline values: CDR1 SGHTA, CDR2 FQGTGA. This CDR3 has 14 amino acids. Between the trimmed V and J ends, which lost 0 bases and 7 bases, there was a span of 13 bases. CDR3 DNA: TGTGCCAGCAGCTTAACGGGGGGCTCCAGGGAGCAGTACTTC. Protein sequence: CASSLTGGSREQYF.

There are a few counts of this clonotype. The chain has TRBV11-1 and TRBJ2-1; D might be TRBD1 or TRBD2, each matching 6 bases. Germline CDR1 and CDR2: SGHAT and FQDESV (reference sequence). This CDR3 has 15 amino acids. V was trimmed by 5 bases and J by 1 base, leaving 12 bases between them. CDR3 nucleotides: TGTGCCAGCAGCGGAGGGCAGGGGTCCTACAATGAGCAGTTCTTC. Its translation: CASSGGQGSYNEQFF.

V gene TRBV28 combines with J gene TRBJ2-7; tentatively, D is TRBD1 (5 bases). Per germline, CDR1 MDHEN and CDR2 SYDVKM. V lost 7 bases to trimming and J lost 4 bases, with 17 bases between them. The CDR3 runs 14 residues. For the CDR3, the DNA is TGTGCCAGCACCCTTAGGGGTCCTTCTTACGAGCAGTACTTC. It codes for CASTLRGPSYEQYF.

The chain employs TRBV7-9 and TRBJ2-7; D gene uncertain. CDR1 is SEHNR, CDR2 FQNEAQ, per germline (reference sequence). The V end lost 1 base, the J end lost 7 bases, and 17 bases lay between the germline ends. CDR3 length equals 15 residues. The chain's CDR3 is CASSLGFGVSPEQYF. CDR3 in DNA: TGTGCCAGCAGCTTAGGGTTTGGGGTTTCACCGGAGCAGTACTTC. Looking up the rest from reference TRBV7-9 and TRBJ2-7 gives the full variable domain: DTGVSQNPRHKITKRGQNVTFRCDPISEHNRLYWYRQTLGQGPEFLTYFQNEAQLEKSRLLSDRFSAERPKGSFSTLEIQRTEQGDSAMYLCASSLGFGVSPEQYFGPGTRLTVT.

This clonotype was observed a few times. This chain uses TRBV20-1 with TRBJ2-1; possible D gene TRBD2, 5 bases. This CDR3 contains 15 residues. Germline assignment: CDR1 DFQATT and CDR2 SNEGSKA (reference sequence). Trimming took 0 bases from V and 6 from J, leaving 15 bases between them. The CDR3 is CSARDPAGESNEQFF. CDR3 bases: TGCAGTGCTAGAGACCCTGCTGGGGAGAGCAATGAGCAGTTCTTC.

The V and J genes are TRBV6-5 and TRBJ2-2; 7 nucleotides align to TRBD2. This CDR3 comprises 16 residues. Germline CDR1 MNHEY, CDR2 SVGAGI. J lost 4 bases, V lost 0 bases, and 5 bases had no gene match. CDR3 coding DNA: TGTGCCAGCAGTTACTCGCGCGGGAGTTTCACCGGGGAGCTGTTTTTT. The encoded protein is CASSYSRGSFTGELFF.

This clonotype was counted a few times. With a much larger clone just one base away, this may be a read error. V is TRBV11-2 and J is TRBJ2-7; TRBD1 agrees at 8 bases. The V gene's germline CDR1 is SGHAT and CDR2 FQNNGV. CDR3 size: 15 residues. Written as DNA, the CDR3 is TGTGCCAGCGGCTTAGTAACAGGGGGCTCCTACGAGCAGTACTTC. Encoded protein: CASGLVTGGSYEQYF. Combining the CDR3 with reference TRBV11-2 and TRBJ2-7 gives the whole variable domain EAGVAQSPRYKIIEKRQSVAFWCNPISGHATLYWYQQILGQGPKLLIQFQNNGVVDDSQLPKDRFSAERLKGVDSTLKIQPAKLEDSAVYLCASGLVTGGSYEQYFGPGTRLTVT.

The rearrangement joins TRBV2 to TRBJ1-4; 7 nucleotides line up with TRBD1. V was clipped by 3 bases and J by 5 bases; unmatched bases: 9. There are 16 residues in the CDR3. CDR1 and CDR2 from the germline V gene are SNHLY and FYNNEI. The CDR3 spells CASSEGETGRNEKLFF. The CDR3 nucleotides are TGTGCCAGCAGTGAGGGAGAGACAGGGAGAAATGAAAAACTGTTTTTT.

The gene calls are TRBV20-1 and TRBJ2-2; D may be TRBD1 (5 bases). The germline V and J ends were trimmed by 0 bases and 0 bases, with 11 bases remaining between them. The CDR3 covers 16 residues. Germline V gene data show CDR1 as DFQATT and CDR2 as SNEGSKA (reference sequence). The CDR3 reads CSARDPTGPNTGELFF. In DNA form, the CDR3 reads TGCAGTGCTAGAGATCCCACAGGTCCGAACACCGGGGAGCTGTTTTTT.

This clonotype was detected only a few times. The chain recombines TRBV28 with TRBJ2-7; 7 bases fit TRBD1. This CDR3 is 15 amino acids long. Losses at the gene ends were 10 bases for V and 1 base for J; bases not matched to a gene: 13. Germline CDR1 is MDHEN and CDR2 is SYDVKM. In DNA, the CDR3 is TGTGCCACTAGGGCAGGGGGTTACTCTTCCTACGAGCAGTACTTC. This sequence encodes CATRAGGYSSYEQYF.